This entry lists 32 T cell receptor beta chains sequenced from one sample in a study of cytomegalovirus exposure and HLA in healthy donors. 13 Jbeta primers and 60 Vbeta primers were used for the PCR. Sequencing was performed with immunoSEQ multiplex PCR; in TCRdb, only in-frame clones are kept and a portion is missing. The data contain around 150,000 clones, more than 60% of them singletons. Sequenced input: PBMCs. Receptor source: a woman between 55 and 75 years old in good health and CMV-seronegative.

Only a few counts were recorded for this clone. The chain combines TRBV5-6 with TRBJ2-7; the D gene is possibly TRBD2 (5 bases). V lost 5 bases and J 2 bases, leaving 11 bases between the germline ends. CDR1 and CDR2 (germline): SGHDT, YYEEEE. The CDR3 contains 13 residues. CDR3 sequence reads: CASRGSLPYEQYF. DNA of the CDR3: TGTGCCAGCAGGGGGAGCCTTCCCTACGAGCAGTACTTC.

This rearrangement joins TRBV6-6 to TRBJ2-6; unclear D gene. The length of the CDR3 is 16 residues. Trimming took off 3 bases at V and 0 bases at J, with 9 bases between the two ends. The germline CDR1 and CDR2 sequences are MNHNY and SVGAGI (reference sequence). The CDR3 bases are TGTGCCAGCAGTTATGGCAGACTCTCTGGGGCCAACGTCCTGACTTTC. The encoded protein is CASSYGRLSGANVLTF.

The genes are TRBV2 and TRBJ2-7, with 15 bases aligning to TRBD2. The J segment lost 4 bases and the V segment lost 8 bases, leaving 9 bases of the junction unmatched. The CDR3 has 16 amino acids. Germline V gene sequence: CDR1 SNHLY, CDR2 FYNNEI. The CDR3 coding sequence is TGTGCCAGCCACCCCGGACTAGCGGGAGGGAGGTACGAGCAGTACTTC. Translated: CASHPGLAGGRYEQYF. Combining the CDR3 with reference TRBV2 and TRBJ2-7 gives the whole variable domain EPEVTQTPSHQVTQMGQEVILRCVPISNHLYFYWYRQILGQKVEFLVSFYNNEISEKSEIFDDQFSVERPDGSNFTLKIRSTKLEDSAMYFCASHPGLAGGRYEQYFGPGTRLTVT.

A note on this clone: One end of the junction varies from germline; a read error may be responsible. This chain joins TRBV6-6 and TRBJ1-3; 8 bases are a match to TRBD1. The CDR3 extends over 13 amino acids. Germline CDR1 reads MNHNY; CDR2 reads SVGAGI (reference sequence). In DNA form, the CDR3 reads TGTGCCAGCAGGGGACAGGCTGGAGACACCATATATTTT. Translating gives CASRGQAGDTIYF.

This clone was counted once. The V call is TRBV11-1, the J call TRBJ2-1; 9 bases line up with TRBD1. The V gene end was trimmed by 1 base and the J gene end by 2 bases; junction bases not matched to a gene: 6. The CDR3 has 17 residues. The germline V gene has CDR1 SGHAT and CDR2 FQDESV (reference sequence). As DNA, the CDR3 is TGTGCCAGCAGCTTAGAGGACAGGGGTAGAACCTACAATGAGCAGTTCTTC. Translating it yields CASSLEDRGRTYNEQFF.

The gene calls are TRBV4-2 and TRBJ2-1; 9 positions match TRBD1. This CDR3 contains 15 residues. V lost 2 bases and J lost 9; bases outside the gene matches: 8. In germline, CDR1 is LGHNA, CDR2 YNFKEQ. The CDR3 here is CASSQTRTGAGEQFF. The CDR3 DNA follows: TGTGCCAGCAGCCAAACCCGGACAGGGGCCGGTGAGCAGTTCTTC.

This chain links TRBV19 with TRBJ1-2; D unclear. From germline, CDR1 is LNHDA and CDR2 SQIVND (reference sequence). The CDR3 sequence is 12 residues long. V was trimmed by 7 bases and J by 2 bases, leaving 8 bases between them. For the CDR3, the DNA is TGTGCCAGTACTCCGACAAACTATGGCTACACCTTC. This sequence encodes CASTPTNYGYTF. Full variable domain (outside the CDR3, taken from reference TRBV19 and TRBJ1-2): DGGITQSPKYLFRKEGQNVTLSCEQNLNHDAMYWYRQDPGQGLRLIYYSQIVNDFQKGDIAEGYSVSREKKESFPLTVTSAQKNPTAFYLCASTPTNYGYTFGSGTRLTVV.

This rearrangement joins TRBV7-9 to TRBJ2-5; no definite D call. V was pared by 5 bases and J by 5 bases, with 9 bases between. The CDR3 covers 12 residues. Germline CDR1 and CDR2: SEHNR and FQNEAQ (reference sequence). In nucleotides, the CDR3 is TGTGCCAGCAGCACAAGTAAGGAGACCCAGTACTTC. Translating gives CASSTSKETQYF.

The J gene is TRBJ2-1, the V gene TRBV6-5; no definite D call. Looked up from germline, CDR1 is MNHEY and CDR2 is SVGAGI. The CDR3 has 13 residues. V gave up 5 bases and J gave up 7 bases, with 12 bases separating them. CDR3 coding DNA: TGTGCCAGCAGTAGCCTTGTCATAAATGAGCAGTTCTTC. It is translated as CASSSLVINEQFF.

This clone was detected a few times. The V call is TRBV27, the J call TRBJ1-2; D is unclear. The length of the CDR3 is 14 residues. Germline CDR1 MNHEY, CDR2 SMNVEV (reference sequence). V was trimmed by 3 bases and J by 4 bases, leaving 12 bases between them. The CDR3 DNA follows: TGTGCCAGCAGTTTGGACCGAGGGTCCTATGGCTACACCTTC. Its translation: CASSLDRGSYGYTF.

In this sample, this clone turned up a few times. V and J are TRBV19 and TRBJ2-7, with 8 bases lining up with TRBD1. The CDR3 is made up of 14 amino acids. Germline trimming cut 5 bases from V and 1 base from J; bases unmatched to any gene: 4. CDR1 is LNHDA, CDR2 SQIVND, per germline (reference sequence). DNA for the CDR3: TGTGCCAGTAGTGCGGACAGGGTATCCTACGAGCAGTACTTC. This encodes CASSADRVSYEQYF.

This chain links TRBV7-2 with TRBJ1-2, with D unclear. In germline, CDR1 is SGHTA, CDR2 FQGNSA. V lost 5 bases and J 0 bases, leaving 10 bases between the germline ends. This CDR3 contains 14 residues. This CDR3 reads CASSLDNTNYGYTF. In nucleotides, the CDR3 is TGTGCCAGCAGCCTAGACAATACTAACTATGGCTACACCTTC.

On this clone: At one boundary the junction diverges from the germline segment, which might be a read error. The rearrangement joins TRBV7-6 to TRBJ2-7; TRBD2 agrees at 8 bases. Germline V gives CDR1 SGHVS, CDR2 FNYEAQ. The length of the CDR3 is 14 residues. CDR3 DNA: TGTGCCAGCAGTTTAGGGACTAGCTCCTACGAGCAGTACTTC. This encodes CASSLGTSSYEQYF. Variable domain in full (rest from reference TRBV7-6 and TRBJ2-7): GAGVSQSPRYKVTKRGQDVALRCDPISGHVSLYWYRQALGQGPEFLTYFNYEAQQDKSGLPNDRFSAERPEGSISTLTIQRTEQRDSAMYRCASSLGTSSYEQYFGPGTRLTVT.

The J gene is TRBJ1-6, the V gene TRBV6-1; 8 nucleotides align to TRBD1. The CDR3 runs to 14 residues. Unmatched junction bases numbered 6, after V lost 8 bases and J lost 6 bases. Germline values: CDR1 MNHNS, CDR2 SASEGT. Here the CDR3 reads CASAETGANSPLHF. The CDR3 DNA reads as TGTGCCAGCGCCGAGACAGGGGCTAATTCACCCCTCCACTTT.

This clone was recorded only once. CDR3 amino acids: CASSLELGGAETQYF. The CDR3 coding sequence is TGCGCCAGCAGCTTGGAGTTGGGGGGGGCAGAGACCCAGTACTTC. This chain connects TRBV5-1 to TRBJ2-5; D is perhaps TRBD2 (7 bases). CDR3 length: 15 residues. Germline CDR1 SGHRS, CDR2 YFSETQ. Between the trimmed V and J ends, which lost 0 bases and 4 bases, there was a span of 13 bases.

This chain connects TRBV27 to TRBJ2-7, with 9 positions matching TRBD1. Germline CDR1 and CDR2: MNHEY and SMNVEV (reference sequence). The CDR3 covers 16 residues. With 4 bases clipped from V and 0 bases from J, the junction kept 7 bases outside the gene matches. The DNA for the CDR3 is TGTGCCAGCAGTTGGGCCGGGACAGGGATCTCCTACGAGCAGTACTTC. Its translation is CASSWAGTGISYEQYF.

This clone was seen a handful of times. The CDR3 region is CASSLNPGPYEQYF. CDR3 coding DNA: TGTGCCAGCAGCTTGAATCCGGGTCCCTACGAGCAGTACTTC. The chain couples TRBV7-2 to TRBJ2-7; D is ambiguous. Germline lookup yields CDR1 SGHTA and CDR2 FQGNSA. The CDR3 consists of 14 residues. Trimming took 3 bases from V and 2 from J, leaving 11 bases between them.

In regard to this clone: This sample also contains other DNA sequences that code for the same CDR3. CDR3 residues: CASSPRTSGPYEQYF. CDR3 bases: TGCGCCAGCAGCCCAAGGACTAGCGGTCCCTACGAGCAGTACTTC. This sequence joins TRBV5-1 and TRBJ2-7, with 10 bases that match TRBD2. This CDR3 has 15 amino acids. CDR1 SGHRS and CDR2 YFSETQ come from the germline V gene. Germline trimming cut 4 bases from V and 2 bases from J; bases unmatched to any gene: 6. The full variable domain, completed using reference TRBV5-1 and TRBJ2-7, is KAGVTQTPRYLIKTRGQQVTLSCSPISGHRSVSWYQQTPGQGLQFLFEYFSETQRNKGNFPGRFSGRQFSNSRSEMNVSTLELGDSALYLCASSPRTSGPYEQYFGPGTRLTVT.

This clone was seen a few times. The V call is TRBV25-1, the J call TRBJ1-1; 11 positions match TRBD1. V lost 5 bases to trimming and J lost 4 bases; unmatched junction nucleotides: 12. The CDR3 sequence is 17 residues long. Germline V CDR1 and CDR2: MGHDK, SYGVNS. The CDR3 DNA reads as TGTGCCAGCAGTTCAATACGGGACAGGGGGATAGGCACTGAAGCTTTCTTT. Translated: CASSSIRDRGIGTEAFF.

This clone was seen a handful of times. The rearrangement joins TRBV19 to TRBJ1-2; 8 bases align to TRBD1. This CDR3 is 15 amino acids long. Germline values: CDR1 LNHDA, CDR2 SQIVND (reference sequence). V shed 7 bases, J shed 4 bases, and the junction held 11 bases outside the gene matches. The CDR3: CASTHAGGEAYGYTF. The CDR3 nucleotides are TGTGCCAGTACCCACGCAGGGGGCGAGGCCTATGGCTACACCTTC.

The chain is built from TRBV25-1 and TRBJ1-1; no reliable D call. Looked up from germline, CDR1 is MGHDK and CDR2 is SYGVNS. The CDR3 is made up of 13 amino acids. The ends were cut back, 5 bases at V and 1 base at J, with 8 bases in the middle. The CDR3 nucleotides are TGTGCCAGCAGTCACAAGTGGAACACTGAAGCTTTCTTT. Encoded protein: CASSHKWNTEAFF.

V and J are TRBV18 and TRBJ2-5; 8 bases line up with TRBD2. After removal of 2 bases from V and 2 bases from J, the junction contained 7 bases not matched to a gene. This CDR3 is built from 16 residues. Per the germline V gene, CDR1 is KGHSH and CDR2 is LQKENI. The CDR3 nucleotides are TGTGCCAGCTCACCAATCGCGGGGGGTTATCAAGAGACCCAGTACTTC. Protein product: CASSPIAGGYQETQYF.

The chain recombines TRBV5-1 with TRBJ1-1; D gene uncertain. V was trimmed by 0 bases and J by 1 base, leaving 13 bases between them. CDR3 size: 16 residues. CDR1 SGHRS and CDR2 YFSETQ come from the germline V gene. The chain's CDR3 is CASSLGAGVGNTEAFF. For the CDR3, the DNA is TGCGCCAGCAGCTTGGGGGCCGGGGTCGGGAACACTGAAGCTTTCTTT.

The chain joins TRBV19 to TRBJ2-3; 7 bases map to TRBD1. Trimming cost V 1 base and J 2 bases; bases outside gene matches: 3. Germline-derived CDR1 and CDR2 are LNHDA and SQIVND (reference sequence). The CDR3 spans 15 residues. CDR3 sequence reads: CASSIGQGFTDTQYF. CDR3 nucleotides: TGTGCCAGTAGTATAGGACAGGGATTCACAGATACGCAGTATTTT.

The chain links TRBV6-5 to TRBJ1-5, with a possible D match to TRBD1 (5 bases). CDR1 is MNHEY, CDR2 SVGAGI, per germline. The CDR3 consists of 15 residues. The ends were cut back, 5 bases at V and 11 bases at J, with 22 bases in the middle. CDR3 loop: CASSLGGTGSLAQHF. CDR3 DNA sequence: TGTGCCAGCAGTCTCGGAGGGACTGGATCTTTGGCCCAGCATTTT.

This clone was observed once. The chain couples TRBV28 to TRBJ2-7; a weak D match, TRBD2 (6 bases). Per the germline V gene, CDR1 is MDHEN and CDR2 is SYDVKM. The germline V and J ends were trimmed by 2 bases and 12 bases, with 14 bases remaining between them. The CDR3 spans 12 residues. The CDR3 DNA reads as TGTGCCAGCAGTTTAACCGGGAGACCCTTGTACTTC. Its translation is CASSLTGRPLYF.

About this clone: Sequence at one end of the junction differs from germline and may be a read error. This chain joins TRBV7-9 and TRBJ1-1; the match to TRBD1 covers 8 bases. Germline CDR1 is SEHNR and CDR2 is FQNEAQ (reference sequence). The CDR3 covers 12 residues. CDR3 residues: CSSSLAWDRRIF. CDR3 nucleotide sequence: TGTTCCAGCAGCCTAGCATGGGACAGGAGGATCTTT. Together with reference TRBV7-9 and TRBJ1-1, the CDR3 gives the full variable domain: DTGVSQNPRHKITKRGQNVTFRCDPISEHNRLYWYRQTLGQGPEFLTYFQNEAQLEKSRLLSDRFSAERPKGSFSTLEIQRTEQGDSAMYLCSSSLAWDRRIFGQGTRLTVV.

The chain combines TRBV5-6 with TRBJ2-2; D is possibly TRBD2 (6 bases). This CDR3 is 14 amino acids long. Germline V lookup: CDR1 SGHDT, CDR2 YYEEEE. V lost 2 bases to trimming and J lost 4 bases, with 9 bases between them. Written as DNA, the CDR3 is TGTGCCAGCAGCTTTATAGCGGCCACCGGGGAGCTGTTTTTT. It codes for CASSFIAATGELFF.

The chain employs TRBV2 and TRBJ1-6, with 9 bases fitting TRBD1. The CDR3 has 15 residues. V shed 5 bases, J shed 6 bases, and the junction held 5 bases outside the gene matches. Germline-derived CDR1 and CDR2 are SNHLY and FYNNEI. CDR3 sequence: CASSTLTGGNSPLHF. As DNA, the CDR3 is TGTGCCAGCAGTACCCTGACAGGGGGTAATTCACCCCTCCACTTT.

A few counts support this clone. DNA for the CDR3: TGTGCCAGTAGTCTCGGACAGGGCTACAATGAGCAGTTCTTC. This codes for CASSLGQGYNEQFF. The V and J genes are TRBV19 and TRBJ2-1; 8 bases are shared with TRBD1. The CDR3 loop spans 14 amino acids. Germline V gene data show CDR1 as LNHDA and CDR2 as SQIVND (reference sequence). The V gene end was trimmed by 5 bases and the J gene end by 3 bases; junction bases not matched to a gene: 3.

J is TRBJ2-5 and V is TRBV19; TRBD2 aligns across 14 bases. V lost 5 bases and J lost 5; bases outside the gene matches: 10. There are 17 residues in the CDR3. CDR1 and CDR2 (germline): LNHDA, SQIVND (reference sequence). DNA of the CDR3: TGTGCCAGTAGTCCGCGACTAGCGGGGGGGACGGGGGAGACCCAGTACTTC. Its protein is CASSPRLAGGTGETQYF.

The chain combines TRBV28 with TRBJ1-5, with 8 bases matching TRBD1. V trimming: 4 bases; J trimming: 5 bases; junction bases outside the gene matches: 7. In germline, CDR1 is MDHEN, CDR2 SYDVKM. The CDR3 is made up of 15 amino acids. CDR3 amino acids: CASSSPVTGDQPQHF. CDR3 coding DNA: TGTGCCAGCAGTTCTCCGGTGACAGGGGATCAGCCCCAGCATTTT.